Given below is one TCR beta chain in context. Its antigen is currently unknown. These data are taken from a study of T cells in Graves' hyperthyroidism and ophthalmopathy. Findings and limits, study-wide: Ophthalmopathy could be told apart from stable hyperthyroidism with a 13 V-J model.

The CDR3 runs 16 residues. Germline V gives CDR1 SGHRS, CDR2 YFSETQ. The trim removed 5 bases at V and 3 bases at J, leaving 12 bases unmatched. There were TCR beta CDR3 regions amplified from RNA transcripts. The HTBI set primed first-round TCR CDR3 RT-PCR. In TCRdb, the multiplex PCR reads were re-called with MiXCR into one record per CDR3 protein. The sample has about 350,000 distinct CDR3 sequences, 15% to 20% seen once; the top ten hold roughly 15%. Sequenced input: blood. The rearrangement uses TRBV5-1 and TRBJ2-7, with 9 bases that match TRBD2. The sequence derives from a woman in her thirties or forties with Graves' ophthalmopathy. CDR3 bases: TGCGCCAGCAGTCGGAGGGGCTCGCGGGAGGGCTACGAGCAGTACTTC. This sequence encodes CASSRRGSREGYEQYF.